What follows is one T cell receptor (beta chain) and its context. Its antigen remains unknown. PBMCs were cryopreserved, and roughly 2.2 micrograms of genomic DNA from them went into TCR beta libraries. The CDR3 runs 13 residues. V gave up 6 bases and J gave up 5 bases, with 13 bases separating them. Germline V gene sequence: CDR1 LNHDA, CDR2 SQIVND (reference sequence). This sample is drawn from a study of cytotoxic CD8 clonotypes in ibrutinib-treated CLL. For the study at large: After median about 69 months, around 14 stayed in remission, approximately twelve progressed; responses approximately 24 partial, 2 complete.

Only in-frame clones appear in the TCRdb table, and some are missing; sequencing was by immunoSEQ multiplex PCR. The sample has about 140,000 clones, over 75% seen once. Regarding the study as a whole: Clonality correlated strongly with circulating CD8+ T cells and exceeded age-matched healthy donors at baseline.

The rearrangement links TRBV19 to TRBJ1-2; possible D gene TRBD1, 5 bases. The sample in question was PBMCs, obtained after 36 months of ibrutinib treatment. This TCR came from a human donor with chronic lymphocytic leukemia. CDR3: CASSPEGRYGYTF. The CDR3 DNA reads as TGTGCCAGTAGCCCCGAGGGGAGATATGGCTACACCTTC.